This entry concerns a single T cell receptor beta chain. Only in-frame clones appear in the TCRdb table, and some are missing; sequencing was by immunoSEQ multiplex PCR. The repertoire consists of fewer than 400,000 clones, with approximately 90% occurring once and the leading ten covering 3.9%. This sample is part of a study of blood T cell repertoires in COVID-19. The overall study: Samples representing acute and convalescent COVID-19 were sourced from the United States, Italy and Spain.

Participants were aged roughly 18 to 90 years, lived in around 22 US areas, and enrolled virtually. Trimming left V 5 bases short and J 3 bases short, with 9 bases between. Germline CDR1 reads SGHNT; CDR2 reads YYREEE (reference sequence). The CDR3 sequence is 12 residues long. The sample taken for sequencing was PBMCs or T cells enriched from blood (not recorded which). V is TRBV5-4 and J is TRBJ2-7; possible D gene TRBD1, 6 bases. The sequence derives from a woman in her thirties who had been exposed to COVID-19. CDR3: CASSVRGYEQYF. The CDR3 DNA follows: TGTGCCAGCAGTGTCAGGGGCTACGAGCAGTACTTC.